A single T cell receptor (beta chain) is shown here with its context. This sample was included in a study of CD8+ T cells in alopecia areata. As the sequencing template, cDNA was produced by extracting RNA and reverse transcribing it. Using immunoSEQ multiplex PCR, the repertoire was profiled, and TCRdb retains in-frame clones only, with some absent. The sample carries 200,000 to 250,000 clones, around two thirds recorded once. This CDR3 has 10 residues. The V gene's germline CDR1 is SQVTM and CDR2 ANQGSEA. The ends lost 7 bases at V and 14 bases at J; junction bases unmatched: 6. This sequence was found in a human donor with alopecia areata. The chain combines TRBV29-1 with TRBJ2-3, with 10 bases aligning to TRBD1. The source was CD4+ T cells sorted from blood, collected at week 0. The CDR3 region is CSAGDRGSYF. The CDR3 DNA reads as TGCAGCGCGGGGGACAGGGGCTCGTATTTT.